The present entry profiles one T cell receptor beta chain with its context. Its antigen remains unknown. This record comes from a study of blood T cells in healthy people across ages. Study-wide results and limits: It was held that diversity estimates obtained from one million T cells represented underestimates. The recorded TCR beta diversity per million T cells decreased in a roughly linear manner with age.

Donation came from healthy Caucasian individuals in Russia who were aged about 6 to 95. The amount of total RNA extracted per sample was at least 5.5 micrograms. Then a second PCR, running roughly 6 to 11 cycles, was carried out with a sample-barcoded 5' primer and a J-beta primer mix. TCRdb processed the 5' RACE reads anew with MiXCR; each CDR3 protein has one entry. Of over 600,000 distinct CDR3 sequences detected, more than 55% appear once; the ten largest clones hold roughly 25%. V lost 6 bases and J 2 bases, leaving 10 bases between the germline ends. The CDR3 runs to 13 residues. Germline CDR1 is MNHEY and CDR2 is SVGEGT.

The sample comprised blood. The gene calls are TRBV6-2 or TRBV6-3 and TRBJ1-1; D possibly corresponds to TRBD1 (5 bases). The sequence derives from a man aged 40-49 years in good health. The CDR3 nucleotides are TGTGCCAGCAGGCCGGGACCCAACACTGAAGCTTTCTTT. It codes for CASRPGPNTEAFF.